This T cell receptor (beta chain) comes out of a study of post-analysis software for immune sequencing data. About the research overall: Progressive-relapsing, secondary progressive and relapsing-remitting multiple sclerosis were among the disease courses included. Findings of the study overall: With TRBV5-6, TRBV5-1 and TRBV20-1 included, about five TRBV segments were more frequent in patients than in controls.

The TCR beta cDNA libraries contained unique molecular identifiers. Around 500,000 cDNA molecules were recovered from an input of 1 to 10 million T cells. One entry per CDR3 protein results from TCRdb running MiXCR on the PCR reads. The data hold 700,000 to 800,000 distinct CDR3 sequences, with around 27% observed a single time. Remarks on this clonotype: Its antigen is undetermined.

V lost 7 bases and J 3 bases, leaving 9 bases between the germline ends. The CDR3 runs 11 residues. Germline assignment: CDR1 SQVTM and CDR2 ANQGSEA. The sequencing sample was made of blood. The chain couples TRBV29-1 to TRBJ1-2; D perhaps matches TRBD1 (5 bases). The TCR comes from a girl between 5 and 17 years old with multiple sclerosis. The CDR3 sequence is CSAGTDYGYTF. Written as DNA, the CDR3 is TGCAGCGCCGGGACGGACTATGGCTACACCTTC.